These 12 T cell receptor beta chains were all obtained from the same sample, sequenced in a study of CD8 T cells in ankylosing spondylitis. TCRdb itself ran the 5' RACE reads through MiXCR, one entry per CDR3 protein. The table records around 230,000 distinct CDR3 sequences, 8.2% of them present only once. The sequenced sample was blood, either unsorted or a sorted T cell fraction (not recorded which). These receptors originate from a female donor with ankylosing spondylitis or in good health (not recorded which).

This clonotype has at least ten counts. The rearrangement joins TRBV29-1 to TRBJ2-7; D is uncertain. CDR3 length: 13 residues. V shed 6 bases and J shed 7 bases, with 19 bases lying between them. Germline values: CDR1 SQVTM, CDR2 ANQGSEA. CDR3 bases: TGCAGCGTCAAAGGCGGTAGTGTAAGGGAGCAGTACTTC. Its protein product is CSVKGGSVREQYF.

This clonotype came up a few times. The gene calls are TRBV9 and TRBJ2-7; D uncertain. The CDR3 spans 14 residues. Germline V CDR1 and CDR2: SGDLS, YYNGEE. V gave up 4 bases and J gave up 5 bases, with 16 bases separating them. CDR3 bases: TGTGCCAGCAGCCCCTCAACCTCCTTCCACGAGCAGTACTTC. Its protein is CASSPSTSFHEQYF.

In its sample, this clonotype was seen many times. The rearrangement links TRBV20-1 to TRBJ1-5; TRBD1 agrees at 7 bases. The germline V gene encodes CDR1 DFQATT and CDR2 SNEGSKA (reference sequence). CDR3 length equals 18 residues. Trimming cost V 0 bases and J 3 bases; bases outside gene matches: 14. The CDR3 sequence: CSARDRTQGRVDNQPQHF. CDR3 nucleotides: TGCAGTGCTAGAGACAGAACACAGGGGCGGGTTGACAATCAGCCCCAGCATTTT.

The J gene is TRBJ2-1, the V gene TRBV11-2, with 7 bases aligning to TRBD1. The CDR3 extends over 13 amino acids. V dropped 5 bases and J dropped 10; count of bases not matched to a gene: 8. CDR1 SGHAT and CDR2 FQNNGV come from the germline V gene. In DNA, the CDR3 is TGTGCCAGCAGCAATACAGGGGAGTGGGAGCAGTTCTTC. It yields the protein CASSNTGEWEQFF.

This clonotype was observed a few times. The chain uses TRBV11-3 and TRBJ2-5, with D perhaps matching TRBD1 or TRBD2 (5 bases each). This CDR3 has 14 residues. The germline V and J ends were trimmed by 5 bases and 5 bases, with 15 bases remaining between them. Germline values: CDR1 SGHNT, CDR2 YENEEA. The CDR3, as DNA: TGTGCCAGCAGCGCCGGGACCGTTCGGGAGACCCAGTACTTC. Protein sequence: CASSAGTVRETQYF. Complete variable domain (other parts from reference TRBV11-3 and TRBJ2-5): EAGVVQSPRYKIIEKKQPVAFWCNPISGHNTLYWYLQNLGQGPELLIRYENEEAVDDSQLPKDRFSAERLKGVDSTLKIQPAELGDSAVYLCASSAGTVRETQYFGPGTRLLVL.

A note on this clonotype: A read error may be the cause here, since a much bigger clone is one base away. J is TRBJ1-5 and V is TRBV29-1; D may be TRBD1 (6 bases). CDR1 and CDR2 from the germline V gene are SQVTM and ANQGSEA. This CDR3 region has 12 residues. The CDR3 protein is CSVGGPNQSQHF. The CDR3 region has the DNA TGCAGTGTTGGGGGCCCTAATCAGTCCCAGCATTTT.

There are a few counts of this clonotype. V usage is TRBV4-1 and J usage is TRBJ2-6, with D perhaps TRBD2 (6 bases). The CDR3 is made up of 21 amino acids. The V and J ends lost 0 bases and 0 bases respectively, with 21 bases between them. The germline V gene encodes CDR1 MGHRA and CDR2 YSYEKL. The CDR3 region is CASSQDQRRGRPSSGANVLTF. DNA for the CDR3: TGCGCCAGCAGCCAAGATCAGAGGAGAGGGAGGCCAAGCTCTGGGGCCAACGTCCTGACTTTC.

V gene TRBV11-1 combines with J gene TRBJ2-1, with TRBD1 matching 9 bases. There are 15 residues in the CDR3. V trimming: 8 bases; J trimming: 4 bases; junction bases outside the gene matches: 9. Germline CDR1 and CDR2: SGHAT and FQDESV (reference sequence). The CDR3 loop reads CASLLGQGPYNEQFF. For the CDR3, the DNA is TGTGCCAGCCTGCTGGGACAGGGTCCATACAATGAGCAGTTCTTC.

Many counts were recorded for this clonotype. CDR3 sequence reads: CSARGGRGGTEAFF. CDR3 sequence (DNA): TGCAGTGCTAGAGGAGGCAGGGGAGGCACTGAAGCTTTCTTT. J is TRBJ1-1 and V is TRBV20-1, with D perhaps matching TRBD1 (6 bases). The V gene lost 1 base and the J gene lost 4 bases, with 13 bases spanning the gap. The CDR3 runs to 14 residues. The germline CDR1 and CDR2 sequences are DFQATT and SNEGSKA (reference sequence).

This clonotype has more than one count but fewer than ten. This chain uses TRBV7-2 with TRBJ2-7; 11 nucleotides agree with TRBD1. Germline lookup yields CDR1 SGHTA and CDR2 FQGNSA. Trimming cost V 5 bases and J 4 bases; bases outside gene matches: 7. There are 15 residues in the CDR3. In DNA, the CDR3 is TGTGCCAGCAGCCCCCGGGACAGGGGGTGGTACGAGCAGTACTTC. This translates into CASSPRDRGWYEQYF.

This clonotype was detected many times. The chain combines TRBV29-1 with TRBJ2-7; 10 bases fit TRBD1. J lost 6 bases, V lost 5 bases, and 7 bases had no gene match. CDR1 is SQVTM, CDR2 ANQGSEA, per germline. The length of the CDR3 is 13 residues. The CDR3 region is CSVRGTGAPEQYF. As DNA, the CDR3 is TGCAGCGTTCGTGGGACAGGGGCTCCCGAGCAGTACTTC.

This clonotype was recorded at least ten times. The V gene is TRBV11-2, the J gene TRBJ2-1; possibly TRBD2 for D (5 bases). Germline CDR1 reads SGHAT; CDR2 reads FQNNGV. V was trimmed by 1 base and J by 10 bases, leaving 11 bases between them. This CDR3 is 13 amino acids long. CDR3 sequence: CASSLVLDSEQFF. The CDR3 nucleotides read TGTGCCAGCAGCTTAGTATTGGACTCCGAGCAGTTCTTC.